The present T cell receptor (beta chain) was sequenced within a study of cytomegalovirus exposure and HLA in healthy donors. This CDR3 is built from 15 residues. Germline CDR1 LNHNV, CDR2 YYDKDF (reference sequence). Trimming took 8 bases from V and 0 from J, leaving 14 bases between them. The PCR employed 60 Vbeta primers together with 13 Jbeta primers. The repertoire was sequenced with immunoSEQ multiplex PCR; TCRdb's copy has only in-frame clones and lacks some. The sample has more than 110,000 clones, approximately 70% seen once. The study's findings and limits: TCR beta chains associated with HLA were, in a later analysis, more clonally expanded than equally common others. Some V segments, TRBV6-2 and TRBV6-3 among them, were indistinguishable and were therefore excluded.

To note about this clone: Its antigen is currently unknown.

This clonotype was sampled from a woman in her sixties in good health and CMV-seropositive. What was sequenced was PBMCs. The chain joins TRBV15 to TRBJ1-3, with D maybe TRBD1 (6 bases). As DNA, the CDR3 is TGTGCCACCCAGCCTACCAGGGGCTCTGGAAACACCATATATTTT. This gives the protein CATQPTRGSGNTIYF.